This T cell receptor (beta chain) was found in a study of T cell repertoires in cytomegalovirus infection. Study overall: TCR beta signatures that were public indicated CMV infection and matching HLA type. Whole-study findings and limits: Clonotypes of TCR beta that were HLA-C-restricted and CMV-specific dominated the ex vivo response. Individuals carrying CMV plus the relevant HLA were identified by cumulative frequency of public TCR beta families.

The CDR3 is 22 residues long. Germline V gives CDR1 KGHDR, CDR2 SFDVKD. The V gene end was trimmed by 3 bases and the J gene end by 0 bases; junction bases not matched to a gene: 16. For this clonotype: Its antigen is not identified.

TCRdb ran MiXCR on the reads and lists one entry per CDR3 protein. Counted here are approximately 630,000 distinct CDR3 sequences, less than 25% occurring once; the ten biggest clones make up 7% to 9%. Source material: CD8+ T cells from PBMCs. The receptor was isolated from a human donor in good health (CMV status not recorded). Some clones in this sample may be carry-over from other donors' samples. The chain links TRBV24-1 to TRBJ2-1; 13 bases match TRBD2. CDR3 amino acids: CATSDNCRLAGGTLSSYNEQFF. The DNA of the CDR3 is TGTGCCACCAGTGATAACTGTCGACTAGCGGGGGGAACATTAAGCTCCTACAATGAGCAGTTCTTC.